These T cell receptor beta chains were read from a single sample in a study of blood T cell repertoires in COVID-19. Method: immunoSEQ multiplex PCR; TCRdb's copy keeps in-frame clones and lacks some. The sample yields nearly 100,000 clones, less than 90% seen once. Sequenced material: peripheral blood. All receptors derive from a man older than 75 with acute or convalescent COVID-19. Each CDR3 is given with its conserved first and last residue. The D gene is left open where the match is weak. Clone sizes are given selectively: once, few, many, or a class where the clone is expanded.

abundance	d_gene	len	v_gene	j_gene	CDR3aa	CDR3nt
-	-	14	TRBV5-8	TRBJ1-4	CASSLRQRNEKLFF	TGTGCCAGCAGCTTACGACAGCGTAATGAAAAACTGTTTTTT
-	TRBD1	14	TRBV11-2	TRBJ2-5	CASSLGTGQETQYF	TGTGCCAGCAGCTTAGGGACAGGACAAGAGACCCAGTACTTC
-	TRBD2	16	TRBV6-2/TRBV6-3	TRBJ2-1	CASSYNGLAGGNEQFF	TGTGCCAGCAGTTACAATGGTCTAGCGGGAGGGAATGAGCAGTTCTTC
once	-	14	TRBV5-1	TRBJ2-5	CASSLQAVQETQYF	TGCGCCAGCAGCTTGCAGGCTGTACAAGAGACCCAGTACTTC
-	TRBD1	15	TRBV19	TRBJ2-7	CASSQDRTLPYEQYF	TGTGCCAGTAGCCAGGACAGGACTCTCCCCTACGAGCAGTACTTC
-	-	14	TRBV29-1	TRBJ2-3	CSVDRSGASDTQYF	TGCAGCGTTGACCGTAGCGGCGCCTCAGATACGCAGTATTTT
-	-	16	TRBV7-8	TRBJ1-1	CASSNVRREMNTEAFF	TGTGCCAGCAGCAACGTTCGAAGGGAGATGAACACTGAAGCTTTCTTT
-	TRBD1	16	TRBV4-1	TRBJ2-7	CASSHERGTGTHEQYF	TGCGCCAGCAGCCATGAAAGGGGGACAGGCACTCACGAGCAGTACTTC
-	TRBD1	14	TRBV28	TRBJ2-7	CASSLRDSAYEQYF	TGTGCCAGCAGCCTCCGGGACAGCGCCTACGAGCAGTACTTC
-	-	14	TRBV6-2/TRBV6-3	TRBJ2-2	CASSYRGNTGELFF	TGTGCCAGCAGTTACCGGGGGAACACCGGGGAGCTGTTTTTT
-	-	15	TRBV24-1	TRBJ2-7	CATSDSQAYSYEQYF	TGTGCCACCAGTGATTCGCAGGCTTATTCCTACGAGCAGTACTTC
-	-	17	TRBV10-3	TRBJ2-1	CAISDILAGLRHNEQFF	TGTGCCATCAGTGACATCTTGGCGGGACTTCGACACAATGAGCAGTTCTTC
-	TRBD1	17	TRBV6-2/TRBV6-3	TRBJ2-2	CASSDPAPGTGAGELFF	TGTGCCAGCAGTGATCCGGCCCCCGGGACAGGGGCCGGGGAGCTGTTTTTT
-	TRBD2	16	TRBV11-2	TRBJ2-7	CASSRLAGGPIHEQYF	TGTGCCAGCAGCCGACTAGCGGGAGGGCCAATCCACGAGCAGTACTTC
-	-	14	TRBV19	TRBJ1-2	CASSAPEVNYGYTF	TGTGCCAGCAGTGCCCCCGAGGTCAACTATGGCTACACCTTC
-	-	11	TRBV5-4	TRBJ2-1	CASSLTGEQFF	TGTGCCAGCAGCCTGACAGGAGAGCAGTTCTTC
-	-	14	TRBV11-1	TRBJ2-7	CASSPGGLPYEQYF	TGTGCCAGCAGCCCCGGAGGGCTACCCTACGAGCAGTACTTC
-	TRBD1	12	TRBV30	TRBJ1-3	CAWIQGAHTIYF	TGTGCCTGGATACAGGGGGCGCACACCATATATTTT
-	TRBD1	18	TRBV5-6	TRBJ2-6	CASSLGTGVFSGANVLTF	TGTGCCAGCAGCTTGGGGACAGGGGTTTTCTCTGGGGCCAACGTCCTGACTTTC
-	TRBD2	14	TRBV24-1	TRBJ2-1	CATSDSGLVDEQFF	TGTGCCACCAGTGACTCCGGACTAGTGGATGAGCAGTTCTTC
-	-	15	TRBV7-2	TRBJ1-5	CASSLGTPSNQPQHF	TGTGCCAGCAGCTTAGGTACACCGAGCAATCAGCCCCAGCATTTT
-	TRBD1	16	TRBV19	TRBJ2-2	CASSFAGTANTGELVF	TGTGCCAGTAGTTTTGCCGGGACAGCGAACACCGGGGAGCTGGTTTTT
-	TRBD1	16	TRBV5-6	TRBJ1-1	CASSSGTGDPSTEAFF	TGTGCCAGCAGCTCTGGGACAGGGGACCCGAGTACTGAAGCTTTCTTT
-	-	14	TRBV19	TRBJ2-5	CASSIIGDMETQYF	TGTGCCAGTAGTATAATAGGGGATATGGAGACCCAGTACTTC
-	TRBD1	17	TRBV19	TRBJ1-5	CASSIIGRQGHNQPQHF	TGTGCCAGTAGTATAATTGGCCGACAGGGTCACAATCAGCCCCAGCATTTT
-	-	15	TRBV5-1	TRBJ2-5	CASSLGQTSNLPQYF	TGCGCCAGCAGCTTGGGACAGACATCTAATCTCCCCCAGTACTTC
-	TRBD2	17	TRBV15	TRBJ2-7	CATSRTASGRGGYEQYF	TGTGCCACCAGCAGAACTGCTAGCGGGAGAGGAGGCTACGAGCAGTACTTC